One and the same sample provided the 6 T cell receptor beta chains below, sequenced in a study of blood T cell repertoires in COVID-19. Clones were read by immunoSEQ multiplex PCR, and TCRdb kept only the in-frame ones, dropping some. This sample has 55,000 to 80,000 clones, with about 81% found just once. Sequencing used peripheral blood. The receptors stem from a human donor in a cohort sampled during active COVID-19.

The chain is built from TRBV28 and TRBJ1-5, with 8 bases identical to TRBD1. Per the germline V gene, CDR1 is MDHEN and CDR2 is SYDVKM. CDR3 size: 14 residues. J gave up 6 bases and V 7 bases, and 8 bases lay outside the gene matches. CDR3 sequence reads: CASTSRGQGQPQHF. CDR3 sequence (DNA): TGTGCCAGCACCTCCAGGGGGCAAGGTCAGCCCCAGCATTTT. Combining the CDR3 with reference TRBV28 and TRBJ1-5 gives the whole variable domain DVKVTQSSRYLVKRTGEKVFLECVQDMDHENMFWYRQDPGLGLRLIYFSYDVKMKEKGDIPEGYSVSREKKERFSLILESASTNQTSMYLCASTSRGQGQPQHFGDGTRLSIL.

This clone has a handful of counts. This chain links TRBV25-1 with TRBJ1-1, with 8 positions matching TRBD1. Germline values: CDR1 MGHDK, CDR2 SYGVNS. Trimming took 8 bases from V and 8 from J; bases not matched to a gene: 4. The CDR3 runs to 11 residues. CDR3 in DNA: TGTGCCAGCTCCAGGGGGCTAGAAGCTTTCTTT. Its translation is CASSRGLEAFF. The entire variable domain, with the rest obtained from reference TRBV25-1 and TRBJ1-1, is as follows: EADIYQTPRYLVIGTGKKITLECSQTMGHDKMYWYQQDPGMELHLIHYSYGVNSTEKGDLSSESTVSRIRTEHFPLTLESARPSHTSQYLCASSRGLEAFFGQGTRLTVV.

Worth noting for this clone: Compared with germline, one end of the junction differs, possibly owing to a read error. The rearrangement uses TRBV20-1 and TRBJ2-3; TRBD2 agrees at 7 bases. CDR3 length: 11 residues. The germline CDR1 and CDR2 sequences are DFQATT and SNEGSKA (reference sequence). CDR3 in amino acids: CSARALAAQYF. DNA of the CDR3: TGCAGTGCAAGAGCCCTAGCGGCGCAGTATTTT.

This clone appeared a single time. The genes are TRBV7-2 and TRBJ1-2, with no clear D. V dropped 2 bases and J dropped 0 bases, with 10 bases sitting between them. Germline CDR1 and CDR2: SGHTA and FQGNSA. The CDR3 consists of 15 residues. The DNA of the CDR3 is TGTGCCAGCAGCTTACAGACGAGCGCTAACTATGGCTACACCTTC. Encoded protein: CASSLQTSANYGYTF.

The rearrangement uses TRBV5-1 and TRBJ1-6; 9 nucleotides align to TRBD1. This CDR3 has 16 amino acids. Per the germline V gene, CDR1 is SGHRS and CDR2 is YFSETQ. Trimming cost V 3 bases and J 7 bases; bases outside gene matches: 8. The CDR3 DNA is TGCGCCAGCAGCTCGGACACGGACAGGGGCAATTCACCCCTCCACTTT. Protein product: CASSSDTDRGNSPLHF.

This CDR3 reads CASSFHSGNTIYF. The CDR3 coding sequence is TGTGCCAGCAGTTTCCACTCTGGAAACACCATATATTTT. This rearrangement joins TRBV12-3 or TRBV12-4 to TRBJ1-3; no definite D call. This CDR3 has 13 amino acids. V gave up 3 bases and J gave up 0 bases, with 3 bases separating them.